The sequence of this T cell receptor beta chain was determined in a study of T-cell reconstitution after alpha-beta-depleted transplantation in children. In this sample, this clonotype turned up many times. Its antigen is as yet unknown. V lost 6 bases, J lost 5 bases, and 9 bases stayed unmatched. The germline V gene encodes CDR1 SQVTM and CDR2 ANQGSEA. This CDR3 spans 13 amino acids. Broader study findings: There were reportedly several hundred expanded graft clones from which alpha-beta T cells came about two months after transplant. After transplant, high TCRbeta diversity at day 60 in some patients arose from surviving recipient T cells and thymic progenitors. Once a year had passed after transplant, T-cell counts and diversity came mostly from newly produced T cells.

The TCRbeta library incorporated unique molecular identifiers. Each CDR3 protein gets one entry after TCRdb re-called the PCR reads with MiXCR. The sample records 600,000 to 800,000 distinct CDR3 sequences, over 10% being singletons. The TCR comes from a girl between 2 and 10 years old with congenital amegakaryocytic thrombocytopenia, due to receive a stem cell transplant. The sample was PBMCs, taken before TCRalphabeta/CD19-depleted stem cell transplant. This chain uses TRBV29-1 with TRBJ2-5; 7 nucleotides line up with TRBD1. Written as DNA, the CDR3 is TGCAGCGTAGAAAGGGGGCAATGGGAGACCCAGTACTTC. Protein product: CSVERGQWETQYF.